This TCR beta chain was documented in a study of STAT5B mutations in CD4+ large granular lymphocyte leukemia. Across the whole study: The CDR3 'QG' motif was associated with a particular HLA allele among healthy donors. Study results and caveats: Top patient clones used TRBV06 genes more often: 8/27 versus 2/35 in controls.

Healthy controls were blood donor buffy coats. Notes on this clone: Its antigen is not known.

This CDR3 is built from 13 residues. Trimming cost V 6 bases and J 6 bases; bases outside gene matches: 9. CDR1 SQVTM and CDR2 ANQGSEA come from the germline V gene. Data came from immunoSEQ multiplex PCR; TCRdb stores just in-frame clones and leaves some out. The sample has almost 30,000 clones, 65% to 80% seen once. Material for sequencing was CD4+ T cells from blood buffy coats. This clonotype was obtained from a human donor in good health. This chain links TRBV29-1 with TRBJ1-2; 8 positions agree with TRBD1. The DNA of the CDR3 is TGCAGCGTCTGGCCGGGACAGGAGAATGGCTACACCTTC. Translating it yields CSVWPGQENGYTF.